The present T cell receptor (beta chain) was sequenced within a study of blood T cell repertoires in COVID-19. Study details: The cDNA or gDNA used as material had been derived from T cells, B-cell-depleted T cells, or PBMCs.

From germline, CDR1 is SEHNR and CDR2 FQNEAQ (reference sequence). There are 16 residues in the CDR3. Trimming pared 5 bases from V and 7 bases from J, leaving 24 bases between. Under the authors' procedure: Estimated nucleated cell counts came from reference gene primer amplification. Data came from immunoSEQ multiplex PCR; TCRdb stores just in-frame clones and leaves some out. The D gene and trimming were derived from the DNA, and the V and J assignments and clone size from that table. Of around 260,000 clones in the sample, 80% to 90% are singletons; the top ten hold less than 3%. V gene TRBV7-9 combines with J gene TRBJ2-7; the D gene is possibly TRBD1 (6 bases). The receptor comes from a woman in her thirties with active or convalescent COVID-19. The sequenced sample consisted of peripheral blood. The CDR3: CASSTTSITGMEEQYF. DNA of the CDR3: TGTGCCAGCAGCACAACCTCTATTACAGGGATGGAGGAGCAGTACTTC.